This T cell receptor beta chain was found in a study of cytomegalovirus exposure and HLA in healthy donors. Study-level information: There were fewer than 130 million unique TCR beta sequences, drawn from approximately 180 million T cells, in an earlier analysis. Overall study results and limits: Likely technical artifact: a cluster of highly shared sequence variants.

To note about this clone: The antigen is not known.

In the PCR, 60 Vbeta and 13 Jbeta primers were used. The assay was immunoSEQ multiplex PCR, and TCRdb's table has in-frame clones only and misses some. This table has nearly 200,000 clones, around 75% appearing once. The CDR3 spans 14 residues. The V gene lost 4 bases and the J gene lost 4 bases, with 13 bases spanning the gap. Germline CDR1 and CDR2: SGHVS and FNYEAQ. The specimen was PBMCs. The TCR was taken from a male donor in good health and CMV-seropositive. This chain links TRBV7-6 with TRBJ1-1, with D perhaps matching TRBD1 (6 bases). CDR3 coding DNA: TGTGCCAGCAGCTCACCGGACAGAACCACTGAAGCTTTCTTT. Translated, it gives CASSSPDRTTEAFF.